These 21 T cell receptor beta chains originate from one sample sequenced in a study of cytomegalovirus exposure and HLA in healthy donors. Repertoires were generated with immunoSEQ multiplex PCR, while TCRdb's copy carries only in-frame clones and drops some. The table includes hundreds of thousands of clones, 70% to 90% detected once. Source material: PBMCs. These TCRs come from a woman aged 18 to 35 in good health and CMV-seronegative.

The genes are TRBV10-2 and TRBJ1-1; 7 bases match TRBD1. Germline CDR1 WSHSY, CDR2 SAAADI. V shed 6 bases and J 3 bases; nucleotides not matched to a gene: 10. CDR3 length: 15 residues. The chain's CDR3 is CASRGTGAGYTEAFF. Written as DNA, the CDR3 is TGCGCCAGCAGAGGAACAGGGGCGGGATACACTGAAGCTTTCTTT.

This clone was counted ten times or more. This chain joins TRBV6-1 and TRBJ1-3; tentative D call: TRBD1 (5 bases). V was clipped by 1 base and J by 3 bases, with 16 bases between them. This CDR3 spans 17 amino acids. Germline-derived CDR1 and CDR2 are MNHNS and SASEGT. CDR3 in amino acids: CASSEEGRRQGGNTIYF. DNA for the CDR3: TGTGCCAGCAGTGAAGAAGGACGTCGGCAGGGTGGAAACACCATATATTTT.

This clone has only a few counts. The rearrangement joins TRBV5-1 to TRBJ1-2; possibly TRBD1 for D (6 bases). The CDR3 is made up of 19 amino acids. Trimming removed 4 bases from V and 2 bases from J, with 27 bases in between. Germline CDR1 is SGHRS and CDR2 is YFSETQ. As DNA, the CDR3 is TGCGCCAGCAGCCGATCCGAGACAGGCCTGGACCGATTCAACTATGGCTACACCTTC. This codes for CASSRSETGLDRFNYGYTF.

The chain employs TRBV4-1 and TRBJ2-3, with 9 positions matching TRBD2. Trimming at V came to 4 bases and at J to 3 bases, leaving 5 bases not matched to a gene. The CDR3 is 15 amino acids. Germline V gene data show CDR1 as MGHRA and CDR2 as YSYEKL. The CDR3 region has the DNA TGCGCCAGCAGCCGTGGACTAGCGCCTACAGATACGCAGTATTTT. Protein product: CASSRGLAPTDTQYF.

The chain has TRBV28 and TRBJ2-1, with no clear D. This CDR3 comprises 11 residues. The germline CDR1 and CDR2 sequences are MDHEN and SYDVKM. V gave up 4 bases and J gave up 7 bases, with 5 bases separating them. This CDR3 reads CASSYSNEQFF. In DNA form, the CDR3 reads TGTGCCAGCAGTTACTCGAATGAGCAGTTCTTC.

DNA for the CDR3: TGCAGCGTTGTCGGACAGCGAGGAGCTTTCTTT. Protein sequence: CSVVGQRGAFF. V usage is TRBV29-1 and J usage is TRBJ1-1; maybe TRBD1 (6 bases). The CDR3 totals 11 residues. V was shortened by 4 bases and J by 10 bases, with 13 bases between the two germline ends. Germline assignment: CDR1 SQVTM and CDR2 ANQGSEA.

The V gene is TRBV9, the J gene TRBJ2-1, with D unresolved. V was clipped by 0 bases and J by 6 bases, with 7 bases between them. The CDR3 extends over 13 amino acids. Germline V gene lookup returns CDR1 SGDLS and CDR2 YYNGEE. The CDR3 region has the DNA TGTGCCAGCAGCGTAGGTAACACCAATGAGCAGTTCTTC. This encodes CASSVGNTNEQFF.

V and J are TRBV9 and TRBJ2-7; D may be TRBD1 (6 bases). The CDR3 consists of 14 residues. V dropped 4 bases and J dropped 4 bases, with 15 bases sitting between them. CDR1 is SGDLS, CDR2 YYNGEE, per germline. The CDR3 protein is CASSLRTDTYEQYF. The CDR3 nucleotides read TGTGCCAGCAGCTTAAGGACAGATACTTACGAGCAGTACTTC.

V usage is TRBV4-3 and J usage is TRBJ2-7, with D possibly matching TRBD2 (6 bases). The CDR3 totals 15 residues. Per germline, CDR1 LGHNA and CDR2 YSLEER. Trimming shortened V by 0 bases and J by 5 bases, and 14 bases separated the two germline ends. CDR3 region: CASSQDHGSFNEQYF. The CDR3 DNA reads as TGCGCCAGCAGCCAAGATCACGGGAGCTTCAACGAGCAGTACTTC.

The chain combines TRBV30 with TRBJ1-3, with D tentatively TRBD1 (5 bases). Germline CDR1 reads GTSNPN; CDR2 reads SVGIG (reference sequence). Trimming took 5 bases from V and 0 from J, leaving 8 bases between them. The CDR3 is 13 residues long. The CDR3 DNA reads TGTGCCTGGGGACAAAACTCTGGAAACACCATATATTTT. Amino acids: CAWGQNSGNTIYF.

The chain combines TRBV9 with TRBJ2-1, with D possibly TRBD2 on 5 matching bases. Germline lookup yields CDR1 SGDLS and CDR2 YYNGEE. The CDR3 spans 15 residues. Trimming shortened V by 1 base and J by 1 base, and 9 bases separated the two germline ends. The CDR3 nucleotides are TGTGCCAGCAGCGTAACGGGGAATTCCTACAATGAGCAGTTCTTC. Protein product: CASSVTGNSYNEQFF.

The chain couples TRBV28 to TRBJ2-1, with 8 bases matching TRBD2. The germline CDR1 and CDR2 sequences are MDHEN and SYDVKM. The CDR3 loop spans 16 amino acids. Losses at the gene ends were 5 bases for V and 5 bases for J; bases not matched to a gene: 11. The CDR3 loop is CASSKPGLARDNEQFF. CDR3 DNA: TGTGCCAGCAGTAAACCAGGACTAGCTCGGGACAATGAGCAGTTCTTC.

This clone was observed once. This chain joins TRBV10-3 and TRBJ1-2; perhaps TRBD1 as D (6 bases). In germline, CDR1 is ENHRY, CDR2 SYGVKD. This CDR3 has 15 residues. The germline V and J ends were trimmed by 2 bases and 4 bases, with 14 bases remaining between them. Here the CDR3 DNA reads TGTGCCATCAGTGAGGTTGCAGGGGTGGGCTATGGCTACACCTTC. Its protein is CAISEVAGVGYGYTF.

This rearrangement joins TRBV29-1 to TRBJ2-1, with 13 bases matching TRBD2. Germline V lookup: CDR1 SQVTM, CDR2 ANQGSEA. The V gene end was trimmed by 6 bases and the J gene end by 8 bases; junction bases not matched to a gene: 10. The CDR3 sequence is 15 residues long. In nucleotides, the CDR3 is TGCAGCGTCCCTAGGACTAGCGGGAGAGTGTATGAGCAGTTCTTC. Its translation is CSVPRTSGRVYEQFF.

This clone was counted ten times or more. V is TRBV7-3 and J is TRBJ2-7; TRBD2 matches 8 bases. This CDR3 comprises 15 residues. With 0 bases clipped from V and 7 bases from J, the junction kept 8 bases outside the gene matches. CDR1 and CDR2 from the germline V gene are SGHTA and FQGTGA. In DNA form, the CDR3 reads TGTGCCAGCAGCTTAACGAAACGGACTAGCTGGGAGCAGTACTTC. Protein: CASSLTKRTSWEQYF. Full variable domain (outside the CDR3, taken from reference TRBV7-3 and TRBJ2-7): GAGVSQTPSNKVTEKGKYVELRCDPISGHTALYWYRQSLGQGPEFLIYFQGTGAADDSGLPNDRFFAVRPEGSVSTLKIQRTERGDSAVYLCASSLTKRTSWEQYFGPGTRLTVT.

The chain has TRBV11-2 and TRBJ1-5; tentative D call: TRBD1 (6 bases). The CDR3 totals 15 residues. Germline CDR1 SGHAT, CDR2 FQNNGV. The germline V and J ends were trimmed by 11 bases and 5 bases, with 22 bases remaining between them. CDR3 coding DNA: TGTGCCCCAGATCCAGGGGACCGCGTATATCAGCCCCAGCATTTT. It is translated as CAPDPGDRVYQPQHF.

CDR3 region: CASSLRAGDEAFF. CDR3 sequence (DNA): TGTGCCAGCAGCTTGCGGGCAGGGGATGAAGCTTTCTTT. This chain uses TRBV11-3 with TRBJ1-1; TRBD1 might be the D (6 bases). Germline CDR1 reads SGHNT; CDR2 reads YENEEA. The CDR3 has 13 residues. Trimming shortened V by 3 bases and J by 7 bases, and 12 bases separated the two germline ends.

This chain links TRBV2 with TRBJ2-7; 7 positions match TRBD1. Germline lookup yields CDR1 SNHLY and CDR2 FYNNEI. The V gene end was trimmed by 3 bases and the J gene end by 5 bases; junction bases not matched to a gene: 4. The CDR3 spans 13 residues. CDR3 loop: CASSELTGHEQYF. CDR3 sequence (DNA): TGTGCCAGCAGTGAGTTGACAGGGCACGAGCAGTACTTC.

The chain has TRBV18 and TRBJ1-1, with D tentatively TRBD1 (6 bases). Germline V gives CDR1 KGHSH, CDR2 LQKENI. CDR3 length equals 15 residues. V lost 6 bases and J 1 base, leaving 15 bases between the germline ends. The CDR3 nucleotides are TGTGCCAGCTCCCCTTCTCAGGGGCGGAACACTGAAGCTTTCTTT. Protein sequence: CASSPSQGRNTEAFF.

This sequence joins TRBV28 and TRBJ1-2, with D perhaps TRBD1 (5 bases). Trimming removed 2 bases from V and 0 bases from J, with 13 bases in between. CDR3 length: 16 amino acids. Germline CDR1 is MDHEN and CDR2 is SYDVKM. In nucleotides, the CDR3 is TGTGCCAGCAGTTTACCAGGGTTGAGGTCTAACTATGGCTACACCTTC. Encoded protein: CASSLPGLRSNYGYTF.

The rearrangement joins TRBV6-5 to TRBJ1-2; D is ambiguous. CDR1 is MNHEY, CDR2 SVGAGI, per germline. This CDR3 spans 15 amino acids. Trimming cost V 2 bases and J 4 bases, with 14 bases left between them. DNA of the CDR3: TGTGCCAGCAGTTACGAGGACCGGGGTGGCTATGGCTACACCTTC. Translating gives CASSYEDRGGYGYTF.